This paragraph covers one T cell receptor (beta chain) sequence. The specificity of this receptor is unknown. The input lacks base qualities; no much larger clone sits a single base away. CDR1 MDHEN and CDR2 SYDVKM were looked up in the germline V gene. The V and J ends are trimmed by 8 bases and 0 bases, leaving 10 bases between them. The CDR3 contains 13 residues, cysteine and phenylalanine counted. Only the CDR3 DNA is retained, 39 bases long and in frame from the first base. Library method: the immunoSEQ multiplex PCR assay. For the multiplex PCR, a mixture combining 60 forward primers for TCR Vbeta segments and 13 reverse primers for TCR Jbeta segments was used. The CDR3 region of rearranged TCR beta genes was amplified from genomic DNA by a multiplex PCR assay. The amplified TCR beta libraries were sequenced on the Illumina HiSeq System as 87-base-pair reads. The source study handled its data this way. A later analysis counted approximately 74 million unique TCR beta chains across the approximately 700 repertoires, and 9 million to 14 million of these chains were shared by at least two donors. Raw reads were error-corrected and collapsed into unique sequences by a nearest-neighbor algorithm in which closely related sequences were merged to remove PCR and sequencing errors. To assign V, D and J gene segments, CDR3 sequences were aligned to IMGT reference sequences. For a sequence to be retained, a match of at least six nucleotides was required to both a V gene segment and a J gene segment. Rearrangements were called productive when the CDR3 lacked stop codons and stayed in frame with V and J; all others were non-productive. Following IMGT convention, CDR3 was defined as the stretch from the second conserved V-encoded cysteine up to the conserved J-encoded phenylalanine. In an earlier analysis of 550 to 650 of the donors, sequences lacking an unambiguous match to a single V gene segment were excluded. An earlier analysis of over 450 of the donors classified V segments as functional when productive rearrangements were above 56.7% and as segregating when the standard deviation between donors was above 5%. A statistical classification framework was built to diagnose cytomegalovirus status from the catalog of TCR beta chain sequences. V and J gene assignment, in a later analysis, came from comparing TCR nucleotide sequences with IMGT/GENE-DB human TR gene sequences. The TCRdist pipeline was used in a later analysis to assign CDR3 sequences and most-parsimonious VDJ recombination scenarios. In a later analysis, each TCR beta chain was defined by its CDR3 amino acid sequence together with its V-gene family, and reads without a unique V-gene family were excluded. As a way to deal with suspected cross-contamination and a sequencing artifact, a later analysis dropped roughly 620 nucleotide sequences that were highly shared and had low generation probability. In a later analysis, a clonal expansion index for each public chain was calculated from normalized within-repertoire ranks of inferred template counts. Generation probabilities in a later analysis came from a VDJ recombination model fitted to out-of-frame rearrangements, and those results were checked against IGoR. A later analysis scored TCR-TCR, TCR-HLA and TCR-CMV co-occurrence with hypergeometric tests, applying a repertoire-size bias correction to TCR pairs. A later analysis estimated false discovery rates by permuting HLA or CMV assignments 20 times. In a later analysis, co-occurring TCRs were grouped using DBSCAN, with TCRdist sequence similarity added in when clustering inside HLA-allele-positive subsets. Co-occurrence clustering excluded repertoires with fewer than 30,000 or more than 120,000 public chains, plus five with anomalous nucleotide sharing. In TCRdb, the immuneACCESS table is reduced to in-frame sequences with V and J assigned. These tables do not hold every clone; where another copy was compared, an unresolved V gene accounts for under half, and the others remain unexplained. V, J and clone size reflect that table, while D and trimming were determined from the DNA. A total of 150,000 to 200,000 clones appear in this sample, more than 65% of them only once. The ten largest clones capture roughly 1.4% of the sample.

The cohort consisted of some 730 healthy bone marrow donors. All cohort members were sampled while nominally healthy, although unrecorded immune exposures were likely present. The donor was CMV seropositive and belonged to the group of around 300 seropositive cohort members. A peripheral blood sample was collected from each donor, and TCR beta sequencing was performed on peripheral blood mononuclear cells. The Qiagen DNeasy Blood Extraction Kit was used to extract genomic DNA from the blood cell samples. This sample is drawn from a study of cytomegalovirus exposure and HLA in healthy donors (dated by TCRdb to the late 2010s). Study-level background: According to an earlier analysis of a few hundred of the donors, about 190 million T cells yielded over 100 million unique TCR beta sequences and roughly 280 Gb of sequence data. Along with the approximately 620-subject first cohort, a separate validation cohort of over a hundred different subjects was used. The study aimed to test whether signatures of past pathogen exposure could be identified by cataloging public T cell receptors. On average, 235,054 unique TCR beta nucleotide sequences were sequenced per donor among about 400 genotyped donors of the cohort, with roughly 19% of those sequences being non-productive. Every discovery cohort repertoire had been produced on one sequencing platform. Of the roughly 430 genotyped donors, over 65% fell in the genetic ancestry cluster associated with self-reported Caucasian donors. The study profiled the T cell repertoires of 550 to 700 subjects by immunosequencing and related them to cytomegalovirus serostatus. An early release that covered some 640 HLA-typed donors contained approximately 300 gigabases of sequencing data and tens of millions of unique TCR sequences. An earlier analysis of fewer than 750 of the donors used high-throughput TCR beta sequencing to judge whether each TCR beta V gene segment behaved as functional or pseudogenic. A later analysis re-analyzed previously published TCR beta repertoires from roughly 690 donors and added high-resolution HLA genotyping to study TCR occurrence patterns. Donor age, sex, ethnicity and CMV serostatus were compiled together with the repertoire data. To predict cytomegalovirus infection status, the study combined high-throughput TCR immunosequencing, statistical association of individual TCRs with disease status, and machine learning. The later analysis used no new phenotypic data to find candidate immune exposures, relying instead on TCR beta sequences and their occurrence across donors. Roughly five DR-DQ haplotypes were handled as single units for association and clustering because linkage in the cohort was strong. HLA typing covered class I and class II loci at four-digit resolution. Typing coverage differed by locus: A, B, C, DRB1 and DQB1 were typed in roughly 620-640 donors, DQA1 in 500 to 550, DPA1 in over 600, and DPB1 in just under 490. A later genetic analysis took genome-wide SNP genotypes for about 55% of the 666 donors and used that subset as a discovery cohort.

Paper-wide results and their limitations: Because the 87-base-pair reads could not distinguish some IMGT-functional V segments, including TRBV6-2 and TRBV6-3, those segments were excluded. Assigning TCR associations to individual alleles was difficult when HLA alleles, especially DR and DQ, strongly co-occurred. A further reported finding was that TCR beta sequences accurately predicted the HLA-A and HLA-B alleles for most subjects in the first cohort. A few of the identified cytomegalovirus-associated TCR beta chains were confirmed in vitro to be specific for cytomegalovirus antigens. According to the authors, the approach could potentially be generalized to other disease states and immunological phenotypes. The only immune exposure information available for the cohort was CMV serostatus. Because counts were too low, seventeen rarely observed V segments, including chromosome 9 orphons, were excluded from the earlier analysis of under 650 of the donors. A later genetic analysis associated a missense DCLRE1C variant with V-gene and J-gene trimming of TCR beta chains, and an independent cohort replicated the association. A cluster of highly shared sequence variants was judged likely to represent a technical artifact of the sequencing pipeline. Most TCR sequences were seen in very few donors, while some public TCRs were found in many individuals. A total of 150 or so TCR beta chains were listed by the study as associated with cytomegalovirus. Correlated functional status among segregating V segments might be attributable to linkage disequilibrium, but an unknown experimental factor could not be ruled out. A later genetic analysis reported fewer N-insertions in productive TCRs among donors in an Asian-associated ancestry cluster than the roughly 640-donor mean. In this cohort, only TCR beta chains were sequenced, and detectable features were limited by the absence of alpha or paired-chain data. In a later analysis, TCR association rates were found to vary across HLA loci, with the most associated TCRs seen for DRB1 alleles and the fewest for HLA-C alleles. In a later analysis, several top co-occurrence clusters were reported to appear linked to parvovirus B19, influenza, CMV and Epstein-Barr virus. Presence/absence analyses assumed roughly uniform sequencing depth across donors, an assumption that may not hold. Because HLA typing was unavailable for some donors at each locus, only the typed subset was used in association tests. In an earlier analysis of about 600 of the donors, most TCR beta V segments appeared in productive rearrangements about 90% or about 30% of the time, broadly matching IMGT annotations. Compared with equally common non-associated chains, HLA-associated TCR beta chains in a later analysis were more clonally expanded and had lower generation probabilities. The classifier was reported to diagnose cytomegalovirus status with high specificity and sensitivity in both the original cohort and the validation cohort. According to a later analysis, most CMV-associated TCR beta chains appeared to be HLA-restricted, and the HLA associations seemed to be driven largely by CMV exposure. At a false discovery rate of 0.05, a later analysis linked approximately 18,000 TCR beta sequences to specific HLA alleles.

The sequence joins TRBV28 to TRBJ1-1; the D segment cannot be called with confidence. The sequencing sample was made of PBMCs. The clonotype comes from a man aged 45 to 65 in good health and CMV-seropositive. The DNA sequence is as follows: TGTGCCAGCCACTCGCCTATGAACACTGAAGCTTTCTTT. Translated, it gives CASHSPMNTEAFF.